The 11 T cell receptor beta chains listed next were all sequenced from one sample in a study of T cell repertoires in cytomegalovirus infection. TCRdb passed the reads through MiXCR, listing each CDR3 protein once. The table records about 330,000 distinct CDR3 sequences, more than 8% of them present only once. The sequencing input was PBMCs. These receptors were taken from a human donor in good health (CMV status not recorded). Some clones in this sample may be carry-over from other donors' samples.

This clonotype came up a few times. The rearrangement links TRBV4-3 to TRBJ2-5, with a possible D match to TRBD1 (6 bases). CDR3 length: 17 amino acids. V was trimmed by 0 bases and J by 1 base, leaving 15 bases between them. Germline V gives CDR1 LGHNA, CDR2 YSLEER. CDR3 sequence: CASSQDGGQNFQETQYF. For the CDR3, the DNA is TGCGCCAGCAGCCAAGATGGAGGACAGAATTTCCAAGAGACCCAGTACTTC.

The chain recombines TRBV12-3 or TRBV12-4 with TRBJ1-4; the D gene is possibly TRBD1 (5 bases). The CDR3 is 12 amino acids. V dropped 10 bases and J dropped 10 bases, with 16 bases sitting between them. CDR3 nucleotide sequence: TGTGCCACCTCAGTTTGGGGGACAAAACTGTTTTTT. This gives the protein CATSVWGTKLFF.

By frequency in the sample, this clonotype is medium-sized (0.01 to 0.1%). This chain's CDR3 is CASSLRGNEQFF. CDR3 nucleotides: TGTGCCAGCAGCTTGAGGGGCAATGAGCAGTTCTTC. The J gene is TRBJ2-1, the V gene TRBV7-6; the D call may be TRBD1 or TRBD2 (5 bases each). The CDR3 is 12 amino acids. The V and J ends lost 3 bases and 6 bases respectively, with 6 bases between them. CDR1 and CDR2 from the germline V gene are SGHVS and FNYEAQ.

The sample holds a few counts of this clonotype. The chain combines TRBV20-1 with TRBJ2-7; 13 nucleotides match TRBD2. With V trimmed by 5 bases and J by 6 bases, 7 bases remained unmatched. CDR1 and CDR2 from the germline V gene are DFQATT and SNEGSKA (reference sequence). The CDR3 extends over 14 amino acids. In DNA form, the CDR3 reads TGCAGTGCTGGGGGACTAGCGGGGAAAGGCGAGCAGTACTTC. Protein sequence: CSAGGLAGKGEQYF.

The table lists this clonotype with a few counts. The chain combines TRBV7-2 with TRBJ1-1; no clear D gene. The CDR3 covers 14 residues. The germline gives CDR1 SGHTA, CDR2 FQGNSA. V lost 3 bases and J 1 base, leaving 9 bases between the germline ends. The CDR3 reads CASSFEIQNTEAFF. CDR3 nucleotides: TGTGCCAGCAGCTTTGAGATACAGAACACTGAAGCTTTCTTT.

The chain has TRBV12-3 or TRBV12-4 and TRBJ2-6; D remains ambiguous. The CDR3 length is 15 residues. V was pared by 5 bases and J by 4 bases, with 12 bases between. CDR3 nucleotide sequence: TGTGCCAGCAGTCCCCCTTGGTCGGGGGCCAACGTCCTGACTTTC. Amino acid sequence: CASSPPWSGANVLTF.

At least ten counts were recorded for this clonotype. The chain joins TRBV7-2 to TRBJ2-5, with 8 bases lining up with TRBD2. V lost 4 bases to trimming and J lost 5 bases; unmatched junction nucleotides: 9. Germline V lookup: CDR1 SGHTA, CDR2 FQGNSA. The CDR3 has 15 residues. The CDR3 bases are TGTGCCAGCAGCTCCACAGCGGGAGCTCGGGAGACCCAGTACTTC. Protein: CASSSTAGARETQYF.

A few counts support this clonotype. CDR3 nucleotides: TGTGCCGGTTGGACAGGACGGGACAATCAGCCCCAGCATTTT. Translating it yields CAGWTGRDNQPQHF. The chain joins TRBV6-2 or TRBV6-3 to TRBJ1-5; 7 nucleotides agree with TRBD1. Germline lookup yields CDR1 MNHEY and CDR2 SVGEGT. The CDR3 sequence is 14 residues long. J was trimmed by 3 bases and V by 11 bases; bases with no gene match: 10.

The V gene is TRBV7-2, the J gene TRBJ2-1, with D unresolved. The length of the CDR3 is 14 residues. V lost 3 bases to trimming and J lost 6 bases, with 12 bases between them. Per germline, CDR1 SGHTA and CDR2 FQGNSA. CDR3 nucleotide sequence: TGTGCCAGCAGCTTGTACGGCGAGGTCAATGAGCAGTTCTTC. Translation: CASSLYGEVNEQFF.

The rearrangement joins TRBV6-2 or TRBV6-3 to TRBJ1-1; no definite D call. Germline V lookup: CDR1 MNHEY, CDR2 SVGEGT. This CDR3 comprises 12 residues. V was trimmed by 0 bases and J by 7 bases, leaving 6 bases between them. In DNA, the CDR3 is TGTGCCAGCAGTTACTCAGGGATTGAAGCTTTCTTT. Translated, it gives CASSYSGIEAFF.

This chain joins TRBV4-2 and TRBJ1-2; D is unclear. Trimming took 0 bases from V and 4 from J, leaving 12 bases between them. The germline gives CDR1 LGHNA, CDR2 YNFKEQ. This CDR3 contains 15 residues. CDR3 nucleotides: TGTGCCAGCAGCCAAGACAAGGAGACTATCTATGGCTACACCTTC. Amino acid sequence: CASSQDKETIYGYTF.